The 24 T cell receptor beta chains below all came from one sample that was sequenced in a study of long-term antiretroviral therapy in people with HIV. Survey-level resolution applied to immunoSEQ assay v3.0. Profiling relied on immunoSEQ multiplex PCR, and the TCRdb table lists in-frame clones only, not all of them. Found here are over 8,500 clones, about 86% of them singletons; the top ten hold 20% to 25%. The source material was unsorted PBMCs, sampled 7 to 7.5 years after starting antiretroviral therapy. Receptors originate from a man aged 45-60 years with HIV.

The chain joins TRBV27 to TRBJ2-1; no clear D gene. CDR1 MNHEY and CDR2 SMNVEV come from the germline V gene (reference sequence). CDR3 length: 13 amino acids. V shed 2 bases and J shed 2 bases, with 4 bases lying between them. CDR3 amino acids: CASSLRTYNEQFF. Written as DNA, the CDR3 is TGTGCCAGCAGTTTACGCACCTACAATGAGCAGTTCTTC.

A single count supports this clone. J is TRBJ1-4 and V is TRBV5-6, with D uncertain. CDR3 length: 15 amino acids. Germline assignment: CDR1 SGHDT and CDR2 YYEEEE. With 0 bases removed from V and 4 bases from J, the gap between germline ends came to 10 bases. The CDR3 loop reads CASSLAGGLNEKLFF. The DNA of the CDR3 is TGTGCCAGCAGCTTGGCCGGAGGGCTTAATGAAAAACTGTTTTTT. The variable domain in full, with the rest retrieved from reference TRBV5-6 and TRBJ1-4, is DAGVTQSPTHLIKTRGQQVTLRCSPKSGHDTVSWYQQALGQGPQFIFQYYEEEERQRGNFPDRFSGHQFPNYSSELNVNALLLGDSALYLCASSLAGGLNEKLFFGSGTQLSVL.

The rearrangement joins TRBV25-1 to TRBJ1-3; no clear D gene. This CDR3 region has 12 residues. Trimming pared 3 bases from V and 4 bases from J, leaving 4 bases between. In germline, CDR1 is MGHDK, CDR2 SYGVNS. CDR3 sequence (DNA): TGTGCCAGCAGTGAGCGGGGAAACACCATATATTTT. Its translation: CASSERGNTIYF. Combining the CDR3 with reference TRBV25-1 and TRBJ1-3 gives the whole variable domain EADIYQTPRYLVIGTGKKITLECSQTMGHDKMYWYQQDPGMELHLIHYSYGVNSTEKGDLSSESTVSRIRTEHFPLTLESARPSHTSQYLCASSERGNTIYFGEGSWLTVV.

This chain joins TRBV7-8 and TRBJ1-1, with D possibly being TRBD1 (5 bases). CDR1 and CDR2 from the germline V gene are SGHVS and FQNEAQ. This CDR3 has 14 amino acids. The germline V and J ends were trimmed by 5 bases and 5 bases, with 15 bases remaining between them. DNA of the CDR3: TGTGCCAGCAGCAACTCAGGCAGGGAGACTGAAGCTTTCTTT. Its translation: CASSNSGRETEAFF.

The chain uses TRBV7-9 and TRBJ2-3; D unresolved. Germline V gene sequence: CDR1 SEHNR, CDR2 FQNEAQ (reference sequence). V was cut by 1 base and J by 1 base, with 6 bases left in between. The CDR3 is 14 residues long. CDR3 bases: TGTGCCAGCAGCTTAGATTGGGGCACAGATACGCAGTATTTT. Translation: CASSLDWGTDTQYF. The full variable domain, completed using reference TRBV7-9 and TRBJ2-3, is DTGVSQNPRHKITKRGQNVTFRCDPISEHNRLYWYRQTLGQGPEFLTYFQNEAQLEKSRLLSDRFSAERPKGSFSTLEIQRTEQGDSAMYLCASSLDWGTDTQYFGPGTRLTVL.

The chain couples TRBV6-1 to TRBJ2-7; D is tentatively TRBD1 or TRBD2 (7 bases each). V was shortened by 3 bases and J by 3 bases, with 12 bases between the two germline ends. This CDR3 has 14 amino acids. Looked up from germline, CDR1 is MNHNS and CDR2 is SASEGT. The CDR3 region is CASSDSGTDYEQYF. In DNA form, the CDR3 reads TGTGCCAGCAGTGACAGCGGGACAGACTACGAGCAGTACTTC.

A few counts support this clone. The gene calls are TRBV12-5 and TRBJ2-7; 9 nucleotides match TRBD2. The germline CDR1 and CDR2 sequences are LGHNT and FRNRAP. This CDR3 comprises 14 residues. The V and J ends lost 4 bases and 5 bases, in that order; junction bases with no gene match: 6. The CDR3 DNA reads TGTGCTAGTGGTTCGGGACTAGCTATCAACGAGCAGTACTTC. It is translated as CASGSGLAINEQYF.

The V gene is TRBV6-6, the J gene TRBJ2-1, with 7 bases matching TRBD1. V dropped 5 bases and J dropped 2; count of bases not matched to a gene: 6. This CDR3 is 15 amino acids long. From germline, CDR1 is MNHNY and CDR2 SVGAGI (reference sequence). In DNA form, the CDR3 reads TGTGCCAGCAGTCCCGACAGGGACCCCTACAATGAGCAGTTCTTC. This gives the protein CASSPDRDPYNEQFF.

The rearrangement uses TRBV5-1 and TRBJ2-7; TRBD1 agrees at 7 bases. The CDR3 has 16 residues. The ends lost 0 bases at V and 0 bases at J; junction bases unmatched: 6. CDR1 SGHRS and CDR2 YFSETQ come from the germline V gene. CDR3 DNA: TGCGCCAGCAGCTTGGATTCCGGGACAGCCTCCTACGAGCAGTACTTC. Translation: CASSLDSGTASYEQYF.

CDR3 nucleotides: TGTGCTAGTGGTTTGTGGGGTGACGAGCAGTACTTC. Amino acid sequence: CASGLWGDEQYF. V gene TRBV12-5 combines with J gene TRBJ2-7, with no clear D. The V end was cut by 2 bases, the J end by 5 bases, with 7 bases between. There are 12 residues in the CDR3. CDR1 is LGHNT and CDR2 is FRNRAP in the germline V gene. The complete variable domain, with remaining parts taken from reference TRBV12-5 and TRBJ2-7, reads DARVTQTPRHKVTEMGQEVTMRCQPILGHNTVFWYRQTMMQGLELLAYFRNRAPLDDSGMPKDRFSAEMPDATLATLKIQPSEPRDSAVYFCASGLWGDEQYFGPGTRLTVT.

The V call is TRBV7-8, the J call TRBJ2-5, with D possibly matching TRBD1 (6 bases). The CDR3 has 16 amino acids. V was trimmed by 3 bases and J by 2 bases, leaving 16 bases between them. Per the germline V gene, CDR1 is SGHVS and CDR2 is FQNEAQ. The CDR3 is CASSFDRTTGQETQYF. CDR3 nucleotides: TGTGCCAGCAGCTTCGACCGGACCACAGGGCAAGAGACCCAGTACTTC. The complete variable domain, with remaining parts taken from reference TRBV7-8 and TRBJ2-5, reads GAGVSQSPRYKVAKRGQDVALRCDPISGHVSLFWYQQALGQGPEFLTYFQNEAQLDKSGLPSDRFFAERPEGSVSTLKIQRTQQEDSAVYLCASSFDRTTGQETQYFGPGTRLLVL.

The chain employs TRBV30 and TRBJ2-7; D is uncertain. Germline V gene lookup returns CDR1 GTSNPN and CDR2 SVGIG (reference sequence). The germline V and J ends were trimmed by 0 bases and 5 bases, with 8 bases remaining between them. The CDR3 has 12 residues. CDR3 nucleotide sequence: TGTGCCTGGAGTGTGGGTTTGAACGAGCAGTACTTC. The encoded protein is CAWSVGLNEQYF.

The CDR3 protein is CSVEGDFYEQYF. CDR3 sequence (DNA): TGCAGCGTTGAAGGGGATTTCTACGAGCAGTACTTC. The rearrangement joins TRBV29-1 to TRBJ2-7; D unresolved. Trimming removed 1 base at V and 3 bases at J, with 7 bases between. Germline values: CDR1 SQVTM, CDR2 ANQGSEA. This CDR3 is 12 amino acids long.

The chain has TRBV29-1 and TRBJ2-1; no reliable D call. Trimming stripped 7 bases from V and 5 bases from J, with 12 bases between. The germline V gene has CDR1 SQVTM and CDR2 ANQGSEA. The CDR3 runs to 12 residues. Here the CDR3 DNA reads TGCAGCGCCCGAGCCGCCAACAATGAGCAGTTCTTC. It specifies CSARAANNEQFF.

This clone was picked up one time. The genes are TRBV5-8 and TRBJ2-1; 8 nucleotides agree with TRBD1. The ends lost 4 bases at V and 7 bases at J; junction bases unmatched: 16. Germline CDR1 SGHTS, CDR2 YDEGEE. The CDR3 is made up of 17 amino acids. CDR3 loop: CASSLGTGLALGNEQFF. CDR3 DNA sequence: TGTGCCAGCAGCCTGGGGACAGGCCTTGCCCTAGGAAATGAGCAGTTCTTC.

The CDR3: CASSSSGGGPQETQYF. DNA of the CDR3: TGTGCCAGCAGTTCTAGCGGGGGAGGACCCCAAGAGACCCAGTACTTC. The chain couples TRBV7-2 to TRBJ2-5; TRBD2 matches at 10 bases. Germline V gives CDR1 SGHTA, CDR2 FQGNSA. The CDR3 contains 16 residues. The ends lost 6 bases at V and 1 base at J; junction bases unmatched: 8.

The chain has TRBV6-6 and TRBJ2-7, with 9 bases aligning to TRBD1. Per germline, CDR1 MNHNY and CDR2 SVGAGI (reference sequence). The CDR3 extends over 12 amino acids. V gave up 6 bases and J gave up 3 bases; unmatched junction bases: 0. CDR3 nucleotides: TGTGCCAGCAGGACAGGGGGCTACGAGCAGTACTTC. Encoded protein: CASRTGGYEQYF.

The chain uses TRBV4-1 and TRBJ2-2; 7 positions match TRBD1. The CDR3 length is 14 residues. Germline V gene data show CDR1 as MGHRA and CDR2 as YSYEKL. Losses at the gene ends were 4 bases for V and 3 bases for J; bases not matched to a gene: 2. The CDR3 DNA reads as TGCGCCAGCAGCCTTGGACAGGACACCGGGGAGCTGTTTTTT. The encoded protein is CASSLGQDTGELFF.

The chain joins TRBV2 to TRBJ1-1, with D uncertain. V shed 6 bases and J shed 11 bases, with 16 bases lying between them. This CDR3 has 12 amino acids. Germline V gene data show CDR1 as SNHLY and CDR2 as FYNNEI. CDR3 in amino acids: CASSRTDQRAFF. The DNA of the CDR3 is TGTGCCAGCAGCCGGACCGACCAACGGGCTTTCTTT.

J is TRBJ1-2 and V is TRBV21-1. TRBV21-1 is recorded as a pseudogene. The CDR3 covers 16 residues. This CDR3 reads CASSNQSGRANYGYTF. Written as DNA, the CDR3 is TGTGCCAGCAGCAATCAGTCCGGACGGGCTAACTATGGCTACACCTTC.

V and J are TRBV5-6 and TRBJ1-2, with TRBD1 as a possible D gene (5 bases). CDR3 length: 13 amino acids. Germline V gives CDR1 SGHDT, CDR2 YYEEEE. V lost 4 bases and J 4 bases, leaving 11 bases between the germline ends. CDR3 bases: TGTGCCAGCAGCCCGGGGACGGTCTATGGCTACACCTTC. Its translation: CASSPGTVYGYTF.

The gene calls are TRBV6-1 and TRBJ2-6; a weak D match, TRBD2 (6 bases). V lost 4 bases and J lost 4, with 20 bases in between. The CDR3 totals 18 residues. Germline-derived CDR1 and CDR2 are MNHNS and SASEGT. CDR3 region: CASSGGLGGPVGANVLTF. CDR3 DNA sequence: TGTGCCAGCAGTGGGGGCCTGGGGGGACCGGTGGGGGCCAACGTCCTGACTTTC.

The genes are TRBV6-1 and TRBJ2-7; TRBD1 is a possible D gene (6 bases). V dropped 7 bases and J dropped 2 bases, with 18 bases sitting between them. Per the germline V gene, CDR1 is MNHNS and CDR2 is SASEGT. The length of the CDR3 is 15 residues. CDR3: CASTLNRAPTYEQYF. Written as DNA, the CDR3 is TGTGCCAGCACCTTAAACAGGGCCCCTACCTACGAGCAGTACTTC.

The CDR3 region has the DNA TGTGCCAGCAGCTTGGGACAGGGGGGCTACAATGAGCAGTTCTTC. Translation: CASSLGQGGYNEQFF. The rearrangement joins TRBV5-6 to TRBJ2-1, with 9 bases aligning to TRBD1. The CDR3 spans 15 residues. The ends lost 0 bases at V and 3 bases at J; junction bases unmatched: 1. Germline CDR1 SGHDT, CDR2 YYEEEE.